One and the same sample provided the 23 T cell receptor beta chains below, sequenced in a study of technical replicates of blood from a few donors. Some clones are missing from TCRdb's copy, which holds only in-frame ones; the method was immunoSEQ multiplex PCR. Among about 94,000 clones listed, less than 96% were seen once. Sequencing was carried out using T cells isolated from PBMCs. Receptor source: a human donor in good health.

The rearrangement uses TRBV5-1 and TRBJ1-2; the D is unclear. Germline V gives CDR1 SGHRS, CDR2 YFSETQ. The V end lost 5 bases, the J end lost 4 bases, and 15 bases lay between the germline ends. The CDR3 covers 14 residues. The CDR3 here is CASRESLLGYGYTF. CDR3 bases: TGCGCCAGCAGGGAGAGTCTCTTAGGCTATGGCTACACCTTC.

This rearrangement joins TRBV11-2 to TRBJ2-2; 9 bases match TRBD1. This CDR3 region has 17 residues. V dropped 1 base and J dropped 5; count of bases not matched to a gene: 8. Germline-derived CDR1 and CDR2 are SGHAT and FQNNGV. The CDR3 sequence: CASSLAGQGVGTGELFF. CDR3 nucleotides: TGTGCCAGCAGCTTAGCGGGACAGGGAGTAGGAACCGGGGAGCTGTTTTTT.

This clone turned up a few times. The chain combines TRBV27 with TRBJ1-2; 8 nucleotides agree with TRBD1. The CDR3 contains 13 residues. Germline CDR1 and CDR2: MNHEY and SMNVEV (reference sequence). V shed 6 bases and J 4 bases; nucleotides not matched to a gene: 4. For the CDR3, the DNA is TGTGCCAGCAGCCGGGGGACAGGCTATGGCTACACCTTC. Translation gives CASSRGTGYGYTF.

The chain combines TRBV7-9 with TRBJ2-1, with D possibly TRBD1 on 6 matching bases. CDR1 is SEHNR, CDR2 FQNEAQ, per germline (reference sequence). The ends were cut back, 5 bases at V and 8 bases at J, with 16 bases in the middle. The CDR3 covers 14 residues. Here the CDR3 reads CASSHRTELYEQFF. For the CDR3, the DNA is TGTGCCAGCAGCCATAGGACAGAACTCTATGAGCAGTTCTTC. The whole variable domain, remainder taken from reference TRBV7-9 and TRBJ2-1, is DTGVSQNPRHKITKRGQNVTFRCDPISEHNRLYWYRQTLGQGPEFLTYFQNEAQLEKSRLLSDRFSAERPKGSFSTLEIQRTEQGDSAMYLCASSHRTELYEQFFGPGTRLTVL.

V usage is TRBV5-1 and J usage is TRBJ1-5, with D maybe TRBD1 (5 bases). The CDR3 covers 12 residues. Trimming took 0 bases from V and 7 from J, leaving 5 bases between them. Germline values: CDR1 SGHRS, CDR2 YFSETQ. Written as DNA, the CDR3 is TGCGCCAGCAGCTTGGAGGGGCAGCCCCAGCATTTT. This sequence encodes CASSLEGQPQHF.

The chain is built from TRBV28 and TRBJ2-7; 10 positions match TRBD2. The trim removed 2 bases at V and 5 bases at J, leaving 3 bases unmatched. Germline V gene sequence: CDR1 MDHEN, CDR2 SYDVKM. This CDR3 is built from 14 residues. Here the CDR3 DNA reads TGTGCCAGCAGTTTACTAGCGGGAGATGACGAGCAGTACTTC. Translated, it gives CASSLLAGDDEQYF.

V gene TRBV10-3 combines with J gene TRBJ2-3; D gene ambiguous. V shed 4 bases and J shed 2 bases, with 10 bases lying between them. This CDR3 is 14 amino acids long. CDR1 ENHRY and CDR2 SYGVKD come from the germline V gene. CDR3 bases: TGTGCCATCAGTGCGCGCTTAGACACAGATACGCAGTATTTT. Its protein is CAISARLDTDTQYF.

The chain is built from TRBV4-2 and TRBJ2-3; 13 bases fit TRBD2. The CDR3 spans 19 residues. In germline, CDR1 is LGHNA, CDR2 YNFKEQ. Trimming at V came to 3 bases and at J to 2 bases, leaving 11 bases not matched to a gene. The CDR3 sequence is CASSQSRTSGRDVTDTQYF. The CDR3 coding sequence is TGTGCCAGCAGCCAGTCCCGGACTAGCGGGAGAGACGTCACAGATACGCAGTATTTT.

The chain links TRBV28 to TRBJ1-2, with 9 positions matching TRBD1. The V gene end was trimmed by 5 bases and the J gene end by 5 bases; junction bases not matched to a gene: 9. Germline V gene sequence: CDR1 MDHEN, CDR2 SYDVKM. CDR3 length equals 15 residues. CDR3 amino acids: CASSGEDRGRYGYTF. The CDR3 DNA sequence: TGTGCCAGCAGTGGAGAGGACAGGGGAAGATATGGCTACACCTTC.

The V call is TRBV19, the J call TRBJ2-3; 10 positions agree with TRBD2. Germline V gene sequence: CDR1 LNHDA, CDR2 SQIVND (reference sequence). This CDR3 spans 16 amino acids. The J segment lost 4 bases and the V segment lost 1 base, leaving 5 bases of the junction unmatched. The CDR3 nucleotides read TGTGCCAGTAGTATAGGCCTAGCGGGAGCCCCAGATACGCAGTATTTT. The encoded protein is CASSIGLAGAPDTQYF.

The chain links TRBV11-3 to TRBJ2-5, with a tentative D call TRBD2 (5 bases). CDR1 is SGHNT, CDR2 YENEEA, per germline. V lost 0 bases and J 3 bases, leaving 5 bases between the germline ends. CDR3 size: 13 residues. The DNA of the CDR3 is TGTGCCAGCAGCTTAGAGAGGGAAGAGACCCAGTACTTC. Residues: CASSLEREETQYF.

The chain carries TRBV5-6 and TRBJ2-7; weak D call: TRBD2 (5 bases). The V gene lost 5 bases and the J gene lost 2 bases, with 11 bases spanning the gap. CDR1 is SGHDT and CDR2 is YYEEEE in the germline V gene. The CDR3 has 13 amino acids. This CDR3 is CASRSDGTYEQYF. The CDR3 DNA follows: TGTGCCAGCAGATCAGACGGGACCTACGAGCAGTACTTC.

CDR3 DNA sequence: TGTGCCAGCAGTGACTCAACTAGCGGAGGGGGGTCAGATACGCAGTATTTT. Encoded protein: CASSDSTSGGGSDTQYF. The V call is TRBV6-4, the J call TRBJ2-3; 8 nucleotides agree with TRBD2. In germline, CDR1 is MRHNA, CDR2 SNTAGT. The ends lost 0 bases at V and 4 bases at J; junction bases unmatched: 9. This CDR3 contains 17 residues.

V is TRBV5-5 and J is TRBJ1-5, with D possibly being TRBD1 (6 bases). The V end was cut by 0 bases, the J end by 7 bases, with 14 bases between. The CDR3 loop spans 15 amino acids. The germline V gene encodes CDR1 SGHKS and CDR2 YYEKEE (reference sequence). CDR3 protein: CASSLEGHMGQPQHF. In DNA form, the CDR3 reads TGTGCCAGCAGCTTGGAGGGACATATGGGCCAGCCCCAGCATTTT.

This chain joins TRBV9 and TRBJ2-7; 13 bases agree with TRBD2. CDR1 is SGDLS and CDR2 is YYNGEE in the germline V gene. The CDR3 length is 15 residues. With V trimmed by 4 bases and J by 6 bases, 7 bases remained unmatched. As DNA, the CDR3 is TGTGCCAGCAGCCCCCGGACTAGCGGGAGTAGCGAGCAGTACTTC. It specifies CASSPRTSGSSEQYF.

V gene TRBV7-6 combines with J gene TRBJ1-3; weak D call: TRBD1 (5 bases). The CDR3 spans 13 residues. Looked up from germline, CDR1 is SGHVS and CDR2 is FNYEAQ. The V and J ends lost 7 bases and 3 bases respectively, with 10 bases between them. The DNA for the CDR3 is TGTGCCAGCACCTTGGGACTTGGAAACACCATATATTTT. Translation gives CASTLGLGNTIYF.

The chain joins TRBV10-3 to TRBJ2-2; maybe TRBD2 (5 bases). CDR3 size: 15 residues. V gave up 0 bases and J gave up 5 bases, with 10 bases separating them. Germline V gene sequence: CDR1 ENHRY, CDR2 SYGVKD. Here the CDR3 reads CAISESRVVTGELFF. CDR3 coding DNA: TGTGCCATCAGTGAGTCGAGGGTGGTTACCGGGGAGCTGTTTTTT.

The chain employs TRBV18 and TRBJ1-2; 8 bases are a match to TRBD1. The V and J ends lost 5 bases and 4 bases, in that order; junction bases with no gene match: 6. The V gene's germline CDR1 is KGHSH and CDR2 LQKENI. This CDR3 comprises 14 residues. The CDR3: CASSAGTGLYGYTF. The CDR3 DNA follows: TGTGCCAGCTCAGCCGGGACAGGCCTCTATGGCTACACCTTC.

The chain recombines TRBV11-3 with TRBJ1-1; D is possibly TRBD1 (5 bases). With 3 bases removed from V and 3 bases from J, the gap between germline ends came to 11 bases. Germline V CDR1 and CDR2: SGHNT, YENEEA. CDR3 size: 14 residues. Here the CDR3 DNA reads TGTGCCAGCAGCTTTGGGGAGGGGTACACTGAAGCTTTCTTT. It encodes CASSFGEGYTEAFF. The full variable domain, with the rest looked up from reference TRBV11-3 and TRBJ1-1, is EAGVVQSPRYKIIEKKQPVAFWCNPISGHNTLYWYLQNLGQGPELLIRYENEEAVDDSQLPKDRFSAERLKGVDSTLKIQPAELGDSAVYLCASSFGEGYTEAFFGQGTRLTVV.

The V call is TRBV13, the J call TRBJ2-7; no firm D call. Trimming removed 5 bases from V and 2 bases from J, with 7 bases in between. This CDR3 comprises 12 residues. CDR1 is PRHDT and CDR2 is FYEKMQ in the germline V gene (reference sequence). CDR3 region: CASSLYTYEQYF. CDR3 DNA: TGTGCCAGCAGCCTTTACACCTACGAGCAGTACTTC.

The CDR3 loop reads CASSQERTGLGRYF. The CDR3 region has the DNA TGTGCCAGCAGCCAAGAAAGAACCGGATTAGGGAGGTACTTC. The chain carries TRBV14 and TRBJ2-7, with D possibly matching TRBD2 (5 bases). The CDR3 extends over 14 amino acids. Per germline, CDR1 SGHDN and CDR2 FVKESK. V was cut by 0 bases and J by 12 bases, with 18 bases left in between.

The rearrangement uses TRBV6-5 and TRBJ2-7; 8 bases map to TRBD2. The V gene's germline CDR1 is MNHEY and CDR2 SVGAGI. This CDR3 has 15 residues. V lost 7 bases, J lost 7 bases, and 15 bases stayed unmatched. The CDR3 DNA sequence: TGTGCCAGCACCCCGGGGGGGGAAACGACGGGGGAGCAGTACTTC. Translation: CASTPGGETTGEQYF.

V and J are TRBV7-3 and TRBJ2-3; 9 nucleotides line up with TRBD2. This CDR3 is 15 amino acids long. Germline CDR1 reads SGHTA; CDR2 reads FQGTGA. Trimming took 4 bases from V and 0 from J; bases not matched to a gene: 2. The CDR3 region is CASSSSGASTDTQYF. CDR3 in DNA: TGTGCCAGCAGCTCTAGCGGGGCTAGCACAGATACGCAGTATTTT.